This T cell receptor beta chain stems from a study of blood T cells in healthy people across ages (dated by TCRdb to 2013 to 2016). Some background on the complete study: In model experiments, roughly one uniquely barcoded TCR beta cDNA molecule per two T cells was captured by template switching. To track age-related changes in TCR beta repertoire diversity, the study relied on deep sequencing normalized with unique cDNA molecular identifiers. Four age groups were formed from the donors: young (average approximately 15 years), middle-aged (just under 40), aged (62) and long-lived (more than 75). To avoid experimental bias, donors of different ages were spread randomly across the sequencing lanes. The study analyzed two additional independent replicas of 1 million unique cDNA reads from the same blood draw for two donors, one aged 18 to 30 and one aged 80 or older. General conclusions and limits of the study: Because the CMV infection status of the donors was unknown, age-related changes in expanded clonotypes may potentially have been confounded. Compared with the aged group, the long-lived group had more naive CD4+ T cells, fewer expanded clones and increased TCR diversity, suggesting age selection. Total diversity estimates from one million sequenced T cells were considered lower bounds and underestimates. Since profiling was done on bulk unsorted PBMCs, naive and antigen-experienced compartments could not be conclusively compared. Observed TCR beta diversity correlated strongly with the percentage of naive T cells measured by flow cytometry. Observed TCR beta diversity per million T cells fell roughly linearly with age, and a significant reduction was already apparent by age around 36.

Notes on this clonotype: Its recognized antigen is unknown. No per-base quality is available; no much larger clone lies one base away.

CDR1 and CDR2 were assigned from the germline V gene (reference sequence) as LNHNV and YYDKDF. Taken from cysteine to phenylalanine, the CDR3 has 14 residues. CDR3 DNA only is kept here, 42 bases in frame from base 1. Clipping removes 2 bases from V and 1 base from J, with 0 as the unmatched junction base count. The donors were about 40 Caucasian individuals from Russia, aged about 6 to 95 years, who were systemically healthy. Each donor gave 8.5 to 10 milliliters of peripheral blood, collected into EDTA-treated Vacutainer tubes. Ficoll-Paque density-gradient centrifugation was used to isolate PBMCs, with at least 6.5 million per sample. Trizol reagent was used to extract total RNA from the PBMCs, yielding at least 5.5 micrograms per sample. For every donor, an aliquot of PBMCs went through flow cytometry to measure the percentages of naive CD45RAhigh/CD27high T cells. Preparation of the library involved 5' RACE. A second roughly 6 to 12 cycle PCR used a sample-barcoded 5' primer and a J-beta primer mix. A template-switch 5' adaptor carrying 12 random nucleotides introduced a unique molecular identifier onto each TCR beta cDNA molecule. Each sample yielded at least 3 million CDR3-containing paired-end reads. First-strand cDNA was synthesized from all RNA with the Mint cDNA synthesis kit, primed by a TRBC-specific oligonucleotide. After uracil-DNA glycosylase treatment, a first 18-cycle PCR used universal primers M1SS and BC2_uni_R on all cDNA. Concerning the study's data processing: Normalization of each sample was performed by random selection of 1 million high-quality reads, each carrying a distinct molecular identifier. Reads sharing molecular identifiers were discarded rather than binned into consensus sequences. MiTCR, set to a Q25 quality threshold and the strictest error-elimination algorithm, was used for CDR3 identification, clonotype clustering and error correction. Lower-bound total TCR beta diversity was estimated with a nonparametric unseen species model using Euler transformation. TCRdb passed the public sequencing reads through fastp at Q25 and MiXCR, retaining productive beta sequences. CDR3 protein sequences are deduplicated, and each keeps its most common genes and DNA. V and J calls and clone size were set by TCRdb, not the authors. A total of fewer than 2 million distinct CDR3 sequences appear in this sample, roughly 43% of them only once. About 23% of the sample lies in the top ten.

Material for sequencing was blood. The V gene is TRBV15 and the J gene is TRBJ2-3; TRBD2 fits 7 bases in the junction. This TCR was recovered from a human donor in good health. The bases read TGTGCCACCAGCAGACTAGCGGGCACAGATACGCAGTATTTT. It specifies CATSRLAGTDTQYF.